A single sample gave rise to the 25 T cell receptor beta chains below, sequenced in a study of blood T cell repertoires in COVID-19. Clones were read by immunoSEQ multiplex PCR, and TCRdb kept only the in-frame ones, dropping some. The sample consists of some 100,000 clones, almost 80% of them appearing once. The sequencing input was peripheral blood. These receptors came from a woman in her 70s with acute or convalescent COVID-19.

CDR3: CASTSGGQETQYF. The CDR3 DNA sequence: TGTGCCAGCACCTCGGGGGGGCAAGAGACCCAGTACTTC. J is TRBJ2-5 and V is TRBV25-1; 8 nucleotides agree with TRBD2. Germline V CDR1 and CDR2: MGHDK, SYGVNS. V was pared by 7 bases and J by 2 bases, with 3 bases of the junction left unmatched. The CDR3 has 13 residues.

Here the CDR3 DNA reads TGTGCCTGGAGGGGACTAGCGGACCCAAAGTCCGACATTCAGTACTTC. Translated, it gives CAWRGLADPKSDIQYF. This chain links TRBV30 with TRBJ2-4; TRBD2 agrees at 11 bases. This CDR3 is 16 amino acids long. The germline V gene has CDR1 GTSNPN and CDR2 SVGIG (reference sequence). V lost 3 bases to trimming and J lost 8 bases; unmatched junction nucleotides: 12.

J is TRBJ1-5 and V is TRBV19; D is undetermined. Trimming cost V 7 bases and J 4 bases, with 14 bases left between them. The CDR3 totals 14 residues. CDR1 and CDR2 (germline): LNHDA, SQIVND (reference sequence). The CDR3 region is CASTTHSANQPQHF. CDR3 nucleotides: TGTGCCAGTACGACACATTCGGCAAATCAGCCCCAGCATTTT.

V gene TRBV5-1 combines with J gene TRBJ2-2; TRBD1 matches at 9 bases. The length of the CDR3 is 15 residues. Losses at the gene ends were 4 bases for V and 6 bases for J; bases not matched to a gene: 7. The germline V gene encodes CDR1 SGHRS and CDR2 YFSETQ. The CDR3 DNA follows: TGCGCCAGCAGCCCGGGACAGGGTCTCGCCGGGGAGCTGTTTTTT. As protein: CASSPGQGLAGELFF.

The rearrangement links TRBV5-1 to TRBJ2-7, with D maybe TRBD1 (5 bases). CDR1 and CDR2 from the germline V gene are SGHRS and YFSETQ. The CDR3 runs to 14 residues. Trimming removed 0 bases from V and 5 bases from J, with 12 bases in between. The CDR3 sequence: CASSLGYGADEQYV. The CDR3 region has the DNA TGCGCCAGCAGCTTGGGGTATGGGGCTGACGAGCAGTACGTC.

CDR3 amino acids: CASSSTGTGVEEQYF. Here the CDR3 DNA reads TGTGCCAGTAGTTCTACGGGGACAGGGGTCGAAGAGCAGTACTTC. The chain carries TRBV19 and TRBJ2-7; 10 positions match TRBD1. Trimming at V came to 5 bases and at J to 7 bases, leaving 11 bases not matched to a gene. The length of the CDR3 is 15 residues. Per germline, CDR1 LNHDA and CDR2 SQIVND (reference sequence).

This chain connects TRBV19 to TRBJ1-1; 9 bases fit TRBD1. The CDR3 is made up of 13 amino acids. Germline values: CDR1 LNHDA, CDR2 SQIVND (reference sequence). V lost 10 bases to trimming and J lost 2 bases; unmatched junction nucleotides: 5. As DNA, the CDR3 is TGTGCCACTTCACAGGGGGCCAACACTGAAGCTTTCTTT. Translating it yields CATSQGANTEAFF.

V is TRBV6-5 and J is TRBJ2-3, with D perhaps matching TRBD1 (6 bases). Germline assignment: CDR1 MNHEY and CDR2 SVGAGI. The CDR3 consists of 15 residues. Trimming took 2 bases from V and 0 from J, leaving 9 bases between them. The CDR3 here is CASSYEGTSTDTQYF. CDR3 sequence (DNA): TGTGCCAGCAGTTACGAGGGGACAAGCACAGATACGCAGTATTTT.

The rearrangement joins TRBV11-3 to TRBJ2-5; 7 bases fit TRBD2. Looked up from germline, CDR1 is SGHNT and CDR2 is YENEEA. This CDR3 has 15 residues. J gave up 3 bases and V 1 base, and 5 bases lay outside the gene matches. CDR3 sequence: CASSLGGLVEETQYF. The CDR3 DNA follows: TGTGCCAGCAGCTTAGGAGGACTAGTAGAAGAGACCCAGTACTTC.

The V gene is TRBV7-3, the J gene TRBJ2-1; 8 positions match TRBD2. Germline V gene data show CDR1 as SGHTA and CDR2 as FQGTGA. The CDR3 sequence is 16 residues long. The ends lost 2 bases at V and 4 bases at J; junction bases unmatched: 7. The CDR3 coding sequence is TGTGCCAGCAGCTTACTTGGAGCGGGGGCTTACAATGAGCAGTTCTTC. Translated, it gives CASSLLGAGAYNEQFF.

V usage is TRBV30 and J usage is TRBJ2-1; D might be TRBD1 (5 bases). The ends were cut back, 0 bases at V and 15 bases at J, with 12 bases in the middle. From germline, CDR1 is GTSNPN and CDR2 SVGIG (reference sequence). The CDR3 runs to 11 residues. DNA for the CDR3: TGTGCCTGGAGTGTAGGGCAGGGAAGGTTCTTC. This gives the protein CAWSVGQGRFF.

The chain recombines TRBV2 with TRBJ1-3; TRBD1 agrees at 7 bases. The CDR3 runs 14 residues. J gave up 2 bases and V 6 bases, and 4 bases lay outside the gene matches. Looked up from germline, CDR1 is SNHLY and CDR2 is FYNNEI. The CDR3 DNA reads TGTGCCAGCAGGAACGACAGGGCTGGAAACACCATATATTTT. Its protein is CASRNDRAGNTIYF.

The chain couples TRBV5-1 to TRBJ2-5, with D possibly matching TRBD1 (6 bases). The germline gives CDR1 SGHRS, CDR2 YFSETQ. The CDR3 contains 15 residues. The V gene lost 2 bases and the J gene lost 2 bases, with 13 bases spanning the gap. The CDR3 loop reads CASSFSPGTQETQYF. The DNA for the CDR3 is TGCGCCAGCAGCTTCTCACCCGGGACACAAGAGACCCAGTACTTC.

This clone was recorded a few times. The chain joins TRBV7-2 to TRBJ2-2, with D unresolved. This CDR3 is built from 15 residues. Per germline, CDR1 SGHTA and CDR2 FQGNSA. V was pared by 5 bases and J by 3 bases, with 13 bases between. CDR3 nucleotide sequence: TGTGCCAGCAGCCAAAACCACCGGGACACCGGGGAGCTGTTTTTT. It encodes CASSQNHRDTGELFF.

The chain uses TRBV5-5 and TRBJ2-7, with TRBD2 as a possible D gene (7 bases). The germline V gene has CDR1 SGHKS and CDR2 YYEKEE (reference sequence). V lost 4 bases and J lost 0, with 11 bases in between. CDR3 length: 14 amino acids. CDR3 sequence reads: CASSGEGVSYEQYV. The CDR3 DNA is TGTGCCAGCAGCGGGGAGGGGGTCTCCTACGAGCAGTACGTC.

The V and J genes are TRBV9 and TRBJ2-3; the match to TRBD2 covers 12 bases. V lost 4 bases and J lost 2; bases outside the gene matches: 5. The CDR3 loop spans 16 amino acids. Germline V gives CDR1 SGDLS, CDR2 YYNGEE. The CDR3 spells CASSSRTSGITDTQYF. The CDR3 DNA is TGTGCCAGCAGCTCTCGGACTAGCGGGATCACAGATACGCAGTATTTT. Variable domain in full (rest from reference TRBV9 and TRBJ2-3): DSGVTQTPKHLITATGQRVTLRCSPRSGDLSVYWYQQSLDQGLQFLIQYYNGEERAKGNILERFSAQQFPDLHSELNLSSLELGDSALYFCASSSRTSGITDTQYFGPGTRLTVL.

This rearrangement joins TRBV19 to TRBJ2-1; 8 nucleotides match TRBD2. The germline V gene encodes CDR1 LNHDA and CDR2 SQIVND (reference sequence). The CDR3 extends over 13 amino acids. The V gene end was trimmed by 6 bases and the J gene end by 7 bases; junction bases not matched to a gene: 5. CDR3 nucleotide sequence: TGTGCCAGTAGAGTCGGGGGGGGGAATGAGCAGTTCTTC. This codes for CASRVGGGNEQFF.

The CDR3 coding sequence is TGCACCAGCAGCCCAGAAGGACAGGAGACGGATCAGCCCCAGCATTTT. Encoded protein: CTSSPEGQETDQPQHF. The V gene is TRBV1, the J gene TRBJ1-5; the table assigns TRBD1, which was not confirmed against the DNA. TRBV1 is listed as a pseudogene. This CDR3 is built from 16 residues.

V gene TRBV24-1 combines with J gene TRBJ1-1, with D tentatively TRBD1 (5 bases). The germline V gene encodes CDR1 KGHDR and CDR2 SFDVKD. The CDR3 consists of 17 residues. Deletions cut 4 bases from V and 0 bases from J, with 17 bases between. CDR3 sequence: CATSEDPSGGMNTEAFF. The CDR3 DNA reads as TGTGCCACCAGTGAGGACCCCTCGGGGGGGATGAACACTGAAGCTTTCTTT.

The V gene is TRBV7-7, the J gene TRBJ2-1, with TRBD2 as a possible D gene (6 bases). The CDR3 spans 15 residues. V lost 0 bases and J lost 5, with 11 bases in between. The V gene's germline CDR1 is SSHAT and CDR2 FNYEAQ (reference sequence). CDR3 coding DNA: TGTGCCAGCAGCTTAGCTCTCGGGAGTCACAATGAGCAGTTCTTC. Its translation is CASSLALGSHNEQFF.

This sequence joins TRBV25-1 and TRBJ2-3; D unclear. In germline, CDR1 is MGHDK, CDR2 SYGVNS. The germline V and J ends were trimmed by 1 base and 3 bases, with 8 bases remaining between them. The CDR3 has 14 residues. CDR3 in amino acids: CASSELRETDTQYF. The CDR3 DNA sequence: TGTGCCAGCAGTGAATTGAGAGAAACAGATACGCAGTATTTT. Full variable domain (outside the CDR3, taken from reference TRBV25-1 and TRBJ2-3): EADIYQTPRYLVIGTGKKITLECSQTMGHDKMYWYQQDPGMELHLIHYSYGVNSTEKGDLSSESTVSRIRTEHFPLTLESARPSHTSQYLCASSELRETDTQYFGPGTRLTVL.

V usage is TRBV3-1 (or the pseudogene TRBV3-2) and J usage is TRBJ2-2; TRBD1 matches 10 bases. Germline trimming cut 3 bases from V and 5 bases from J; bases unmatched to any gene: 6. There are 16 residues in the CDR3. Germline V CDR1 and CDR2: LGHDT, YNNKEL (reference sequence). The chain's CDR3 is CASSQDRDRGTGELFF. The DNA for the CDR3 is TGTGCCAGCAGCCAGGACCGGGACAGGGGAACCGGGGAGCTGTTTTTT.

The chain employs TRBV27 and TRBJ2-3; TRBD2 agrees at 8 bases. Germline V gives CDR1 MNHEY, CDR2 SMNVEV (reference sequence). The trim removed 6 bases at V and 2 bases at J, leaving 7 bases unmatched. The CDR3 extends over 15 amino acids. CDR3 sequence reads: CASRQAGGNTDTQYF. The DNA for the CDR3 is TGTGCCAGCAGACAGGCGGGGGGAAACACAGATACGCAGTATTTT.

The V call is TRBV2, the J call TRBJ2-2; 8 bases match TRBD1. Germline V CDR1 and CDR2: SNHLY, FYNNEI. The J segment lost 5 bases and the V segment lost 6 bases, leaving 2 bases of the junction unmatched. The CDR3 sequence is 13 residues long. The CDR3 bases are TGTGCCAGCAGGACAGGGGAAACCGGGGAGCTGTTTTTT. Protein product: CASRTGETGELFF.

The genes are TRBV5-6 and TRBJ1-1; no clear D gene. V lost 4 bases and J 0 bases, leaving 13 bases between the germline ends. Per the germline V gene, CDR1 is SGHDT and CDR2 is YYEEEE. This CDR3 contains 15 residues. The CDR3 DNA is TGTGCCAGCAGCCTCATACAGACCTTGAACACTGAAGCTTTCTTT. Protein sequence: CASSLIQTLNTEAFF.